A selection of T cell receptor beta chains follows, all from one sample in a study of cytotoxic CD8 clonotypes in ibrutinib-treated CLL. Clones were sequenced by immunoSEQ multiplex PCR, and TCRdb holds only the in-frame ones, with some missing. The sample lists 150,000 or so clones, more than 80% seen once, with about 4.9% in the top ten. The specimen comprised PBMCs, sampled after 24 months of ibrutinib treatment. The receptor set was obtained from a human donor with chronic lymphocytic leukemia. The CDR3 runs from the conserved cysteine through the conserved F or W. The D gene is left open where the match is weak. Where a row states a size, it is once, few, many or the class of an expanded clone; other rows omit it.

cdr3_length	d_call	v_call	j_call	clone_size	cdr3_aa	cdr3_nt
14	TRBD1	TRBV9	TRBJ1-1	.	CASSSRQGGTEAFF	TGTGCCAGCAGCTCCAGACAGGGGGGCACTGAAGCTTTCTTT
15	TRBD1	TRBV19	TRBJ1-1	few	CASSTTGTGNTEAFF	TGTGCCAGTAGTACTACCGGGACAGGGAACACTGAAGCTTTCTTT
15	.	TRBV21-1	TRBJ2-3	.	CASSKVRYSTDTQYF	TGTGCCAGCAGCAAAGTTCGGTATAGCACAGATACGCAGTATTTT
11	.	TRBV7-9	TRBJ1-1	.	CASPENTEAFF	TGTGCCAGCCCAGAGAACACTGAAGCTTTCTTT
14	TRBD1	TRBV19	TRBJ1-5	.	CASSSDRENQPQHF	TGTGCCAGTAGTAGTGACAGGGAGAATCAGCCCCAGCATTTT
16	TRBD2	TRBV4-3	TRBJ2-1	.	CASSLSAGGPYREQFF	TGCGCCAGCAGCCTAAGCGCGGGAGGGCCCTATCGGGAGCAGTTCTTC
14	TRBD1	TRBV11-2	TRBJ1-2	.	CASSMAGTGVGYTF	TGTGCCAGCAGCATGGCCGGGACAGGGGTCGGCTACACCTTC
12	.	TRBV18	TRBJ2-1	.	CASSPPAPEQFF	TGTGCCAGCTCACCCCCAGCCCCTGAGCAGTTCTTC
13	.	TRBV7-6	TRBJ2-2	.	CASSVGQTGELFF	TGTGCCAGCAGCGTCGGACAGACCGGGGAGCTGTTTTTT
17	.	TRBV28	TRBJ2-2	.	CASSYGGFVSNTGELFF	TGTGCCAGCAGTTATGGGGGGTTTGTCTCGAACACCGGGGAGCTGTTTTTT
13	.	TRBV6-1	TRBJ2-7	.	CASVRQGGNEQYF	TGTGCCAGCGTGCGGCAGGGCGGTAACGAGCAGTACTTC
14	TRBD1	TRBV6-6	TRBJ2-7	.	CASRRGTGGWEQYF	TGTGCCAGCAGACGGGGGACAGGGGGCTGGGAGCAGTACTTC
14	TRBD2	TRBV7-2	TRBJ2-3	.	CASSSTSGKDTQYF	TGTGCCAGCAGTTCTACTAGCGGGAAAGATACGCAGTATTTT
16	.	TRBV30	TRBJ1-3	few	CAWSVGVRNSGNTIYF	TGTGCCTGGAGTGTTGGCGTAAGGAACTCTGGAAACACCATATATTTT
16	.	TRBV7-3	TRBJ1-2	once	CASSSDSTGRHYGYTF	TGTGCCAGCAGCTCCGATTCGACAGGCCGTCACTATGGCTACACCTTC
14	.	TRBV5-4	TRBJ2-2	.	CASTNLSRPGELFF	TGTGCCAGCACCAACTTGTCGAGGCCCGGGGAGCTGTTTTTT
13	.	TRBV6-5	TRBJ1-5	few	CASSYSSRARQHF	TGTGCCAGCAGTTACTCGAGCCGAGCACGCCAGCATTTT
14	.	TRBV28	TRBJ1-2	.	CASKEGGANYGYTF	TGTGCCAGCAAAGAAGGCGGAGCTAACTATGGCTACACCTTC
16	.	TRBV11-2	TRBJ2-4	.	CASSLGQLIAKNIQYF	TGTGCCAGCAGCCTCGGACAGTTGATAGCCAAAAACATTCAGTACTTC
14	.	TRBV5-1	TRBJ2-7	.	CASSLGRGSYEQYF	TGCGCCAGCAGCTTGGGGCGGGGCTCCTACGAGCAGTACTTC
14	TRBD1	TRBV6-5	TRBJ1-6	.	CASSRQGQNSPLHF	TGTGCCAGCAGCCGACAGGGGCAGAATTCACCCCTCCACTTT
11	.	TRBV28	TRBJ2-7	.	CASSFRYEQYF	TGTGCCAGCAGTTTCCGGTACGAGCAGTACTTC
13	.	TRBV7-2	TRBJ1-2	.	CASSLGVGRGYTF	TGTGCCAGCAGCTTAGGGGTGGGGCGGGGCTACACCTTC
14	.	TRBV28	TRBJ1-1	.	CASSSGGRGAEAFF	TGTGCCAGCAGTTCGGGAGGGAGGGGCGCTGAAGCTTTCTTT
13	.	TRBV6-1	TRBJ2-5	.	CASRLTAQETQYF	TGTGCCAGCAGGCTAACAGCACAAGAGACCCAGTACTTC
14	.	TRBV5-1	TRBJ2-5	.	CASSFSSGTETQYF	TGCGCCAGCAGCTTTAGTTCTGGAACGGAGACCCAGTACTTC
12	.	TRBV19	TRBJ1-2	once	CASSRRNYGYTF	TGTGCCAGTAGTCGCAGGAACTATGGCTACACCTTC
16	TRBD2	TRBV7-2	TRBJ2-5	.	CASSLAGLAGVETQYF	TGTGCCAGCAGCTTAGCAGGGCTAGCGGGGGTGGAGACCCAGTACTTC
14	TRBD1	TRBV5-1	TRBJ1-2	.	CASRPVTGGFGYTF	TGCGCCAGCAGACCAGTTACAGGGGGCTTTGGCTACACCTTC
15	.	TRBV5-1	TRBJ1-1	.	CASSLQNIRNTEAFF	TGCGCCAGCAGCTTACAGAACATTAGGAACACTGAAGCTTTCTTT
15	TRBD1	TRBV9	TRBJ2-1	.	CASSVVDRAYDEQFF	TGTGCCAGCAGCGTAGTGGACAGGGCCTATGATGAGCAGTTCTTC
16	TRBD1	TRBV5-5	TRBJ1-2	.	CASSLGLQGVGYGYTF	TGTGCCAGCAGCTTGGGTCTCCAGGGGGTTGGCTATGGCTACACCTTC
15	TRBD1	TRBV7-3	TRBJ1-1	.	CASRDQGGTSTEAFF	TGTGCCAGCAGGGATCAAGGGGGCACGAGCACTGAAGCTTTCTTT
11	.	TRBV6-4	TRBJ2-3	once	CASSDSNNMVF	TGTGCCAGCAGTGACTCGAATAATATGGTTTTT
16	.	TRBV7-2	TRBJ2-1	few	CASSLVVRVWSNEQFF	TGTGCCAGCAGCTTAGTGGTAAGGGTTTGGAGCAATGAGCAGTTCTTC
15	.	TRBV11-3	TRBJ2-3	.	CASSLGLRPGDTQYF	TGTGCCAGCAGCTTAGGGCTGCGACCAGGGGATACGCAGTATTTT
15	.	TRBV28	TRBJ1-1	.	CASSSAGRMNTEAFF	TGTGCCAGCAGCTCAGCGGGACGGATGAACACTGAAGCTTTCTTT
16	TRBD2	TRBV7-9	TRBJ2-5	.	CASSQTGTSGRETQYF	TGTGCCAGCAGCCAAACCGGGACTAGCGGGAGGGAGACCCAGTACTTC
12	.	TRBV6-1	TRBJ2-7	.	CASTLDNYEQYF	TGTGCCAGCACTTTAGACAACTACGAGCAGTACTTC
15	TRBD2	TRBV28	TRBJ2-1	.	CASSFPTSGRHEQFF	TGTGCCAGCAGTTTTCCCACTAGCGGGAGGCACGAGCAGTTCTTC
15	.	TRBV7-2	TRBJ2-5	.	CASSSYSAYQETQYF	TGTGCCAGCAGCTCTTACAGCGCCTATCAAGAGACCCAGTACTTC
14	.	TRBV7-2	TRBJ2-2	.	CASSQGWVTGELFF	TGTGCCAGCAGCCAAGGGTGGGTCACCGGGGAGCTGTTTTTT
17	.	TRBV2	TRBJ1-5	.	CASSEGRGRFGNQPQHF	TGTGCCAGCAGTGAAGGGAGGGGGAGGTTTGGCAATCAGCCCCAGCATTTT
14	.	TRBV19	TRBJ2-2	.	CASSIGTMVGELFF	TGTGCCAGTAGTATAGGAACAATGGTCGGGGAGCTGTTTTTT
15	.	TRBV7-8	TRBJ1-6	once	CASSLAFGGPSPLHF	TGTGCCAGCAGCTTAGCGTTCGGAGGGCCATCACCCCTCCACTTT
15	.	TRBV15	TRBJ1-1	.	CATSRFGTLGTEAFF	TGTGCCACCAGCAGATTCGGGACCCTGGGTACTGAAGCTTTCTTT
15	TRBD1	TRBV7-2	TRBJ2-5	.	CASSLGQGAGETQYF	TGTGCCAGCAGCTTGGGACAGGGGGCCGGGGAGACCCAGTACTTC
15	TRBD1	TRBV28	TRBJ1-5	.	CASRVDAPGGQPQHF	TGTGCCAGCAGGGTAGATGCGCCAGGGGGGCAGCCCCAGCATTTT
19	TRBD2	TRBV9	TRBJ2-5	.	CASSSQGGKREGYQETQYF	TGTGCCAGCAGCTCCCAGGGTGGAAAGCGGGAGGGATACCAAGAGACCCAGTACTTC
14	.	TRBV7-2	TRBJ2-7	many	CASSLDQVPNEQYF	TGTGCCAGCAGCTTAGATCAGGTCCCCAACGAGCAGTACTTC
14	TRBD1	TRBV5-1	TRBJ1-2	.	CASSSDRGIYGYTF	TGCGCCAGCAGCTCCGACAGGGGGATTTATGGCTACACCTTC
13	.	TRBV10-3	TRBJ1-1	.	CAITGTMNTEAFF	TGTGCCATAACAGGTACTATGAACACTGAAGCTTTCTTT
16	.	TRBV9	TRBJ2-7	.	CASSVSGVAAAYEQYF	TGTGCCAGCAGCGTGTCAGGAGTAGCGGCTGCCTACGAGCAGTACTTC
15	.	TRBV30	TRBJ1-2	.	CAWSWGLGGNYGYTF	TGTGCCTGGAGTTGGGGGTTGGGGGGCAACTATGGCTACACCTTC
14	.	TRBV18	TRBJ1-1	.	CASSPLSKGTEAFF	TGTGCCAGCTCACCACTTTCTAAGGGCACTGAAGCTTTCTTT
15	TRBD1	TRBV9	TRBJ1-2	.	CASSIAGQGIYGYTF	TGTGCCAGCAGCATCGCGGGACAGGGGATTTATGGCTACACCTTC
15	.	TRBV18	TRBJ1-5	.	CASNAEGRGNQPQHF	TGTGCCAGCAACGCAGAGGGCAGGGGTAATCAGCCCCAGCATTTT
15	.	TRBV27	TRBJ2-5	.	CASNPGVSSSETQYF	TGTGCCAGCAACCCAGGGGTGTCATCTTCAGAGACCCAGTACTTC
14	.	TRBV4-1	TRBJ1-2	.	CASSQGPERYGYTF	TGCGCCAGCAGTCAAGGACCGGAGAGGTATGGCTACACCTTC
17	TRBD2	TRBV27	TRBJ2-7	.	CASTQRGLAGGLYEQYF	TGTGCCAGCACCCAACGAGGACTAGCGGGAGGGTTGTACGAGCAGTACTTC